This TCR beta chain is drawn from a study of blood T cell repertoires in COVID-19. About the research overall: Spain, Italy and the United States supplied samples that represented acute and convalescent COVID-19. In each case, the material was cDNA or gDNA derived from T cells, B-cell-depleted T cells, or PBMCs.

Original processing notes: Amplification of reference gene primers provided the estimated nucleated cell counts. Assay used: immunoSEQ multiplex PCR; TCRdb lists only in-frame clones, some missing. D and trimming were read from the DNA, whereas the V and J calls and clone size are those reported in that table. In the table there are about 26,000 clones, roughly 84% of which are singletons. CDR3 length: 16 amino acids. With 4 bases clipped from V and 8 bases from J, the junction kept 9 bases outside the gene matches. From germline, CDR1 is LGHNA and CDR2 YNFKEQ. The rearrangement links TRBV4-2 to TRBJ2-1; 12 positions match TRBD2. This TCR was sampled from a human donor in a cohort sampled during active COVID-19. The donor label of this sample is uncertain. The source material was peripheral blood. CDR3 in amino acids: CASSRALAGGGDEQFF. The CDR3 DNA reads as TGTGCCAGCAGCCGAGCACTAGCGGGGGGCGGGGATGAGCAGTTCTTC.